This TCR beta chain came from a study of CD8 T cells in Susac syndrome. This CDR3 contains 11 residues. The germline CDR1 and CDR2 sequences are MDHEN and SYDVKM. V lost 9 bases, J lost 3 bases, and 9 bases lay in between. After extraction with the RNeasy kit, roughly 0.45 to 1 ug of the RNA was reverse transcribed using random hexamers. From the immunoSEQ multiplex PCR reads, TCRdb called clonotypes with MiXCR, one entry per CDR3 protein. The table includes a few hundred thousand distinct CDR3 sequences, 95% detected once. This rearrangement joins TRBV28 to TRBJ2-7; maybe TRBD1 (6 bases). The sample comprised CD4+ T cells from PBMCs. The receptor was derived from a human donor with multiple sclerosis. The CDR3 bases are TGTGCCAGTACAGGGTTCTACGAGCAGTACTTC. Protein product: CASTGFYEQYF.